This paragraph covers one T cell receptor (beta chain) sequence. Its matching antigen is unknown. The data originate from a study of OX40 agonist ivuxolimab in advanced cancers. Study details: Three partial responders included one hepatocellular carcinoma patient and two cutaneous melanoma patients. Whole-study results and caveats: Compared with CD4+, CD8+ T cells on average had more expanded clones. Expanded peripheral T-cell antigen specificity went undetermined.

Patients with autoimmune history or systemic immunosuppression were excluded. V lost 0 bases to trimming and J lost 7 bases, with 10 bases between them. The CDR3 loop spans 13 amino acids. Germline-derived CDR1 and CDR2 are LGHNA and YSLEER. Produced via immunoSEQ multiplex PCR; TCRdb's table is partial and in-frame only. The data hold tens of thousands of clones, with around nine tenths observed a single time. This chain joins TRBV4-3 and TRBJ2-7; a possible D gene is TRBD1 (5 bases). The clonotype was recovered from an adult with an advanced solid tumor such as melanoma, head and neck, liver or kidney cancer. Specimen: CD4+ or CD8+ T cells sorted from blood, collected in a trial of the OX40 agonist ivuxolimab. CDR3 sequence reads: CASSQDARAEQYF. CDR3 in DNA: TGCGCCAGCAGCCAAGATGCCAGGGCGGAGCAGTACTTC.